These 27 T cell receptor beta chains originate from one sample sequenced in a study of chemoradiotherapy in HPV16-positive cancers. Assay used: immunoSEQ multiplex PCR; TCRdb lists only in-frame clones, some missing. The sample lists approximately 34,000 clones; 70% to 90% were seen once. Sequencing was performed on blood, taken from a patient who underwent chemoradiotherapy. These TCRs come from a human donor with HPV-associated anogenital cancer.

The J gene is TRBJ2-5, the V gene TRBV30; weak D call: TRBD1 (5 bases). CDR3 size: 12 residues. Trimming left V 2 bases short and J 4 bases short, with 8 bases between. Germline-derived CDR1 and CDR2 are GTSNPN and SVGIG (reference sequence). CDR3 protein: CAWSKGVETQYF. The CDR3, as DNA: TGTGCCTGGAGTAAAGGGGTAGAGACCCAGTACTTC.

This clone was detected only once. The gene calls are TRBV7-2 and TRBJ2-2; 15 nucleotides align to TRBD2. V shed 1 base, J shed 9 bases, and the junction held 9 bases outside the gene matches. The CDR3 runs 18 residues. Per germline, CDR1 SGHTA and CDR2 FQGNSA. CDR3 loop: CASSLGTSGGALLRELFF. The CDR3 bases are TGTGCCAGCAGCTTAGGGACTAGCGGGGGGGCGTTGTTACGGGAGCTGTTTTTT.

The V gene is TRBV7-2, the J gene TRBJ1-6; 7 bases align to TRBD1. Germline V gene sequence: CDR1 SGHTA, CDR2 FQGNSA. With V trimmed by 3 bases and J by 3 bases, 2 bases remained unmatched. The CDR3 covers 15 residues. The CDR3 nucleotides read TGTGCCAGCAGCTTGGGACAGAACTATAATTCACCCCTCCACTTT. This gives the protein CASSLGQNYNSPLHF.

The rearrangement uses TRBV2 and TRBJ2-5; D ambiguous. This CDR3 has 12 residues. Germline V CDR1 and CDR2: SNHLY, FYNNEI. V dropped 1 base and J dropped 4 bases, with 4 bases sitting between them. The CDR3: CASSEVVETQYF. CDR3 DNA: TGTGCCAGCAGTGAAGTCGTAGAGACCCAGTACTTC.

The V call is TRBV25-1, the J call TRBJ2-5, with 9 bases identical to TRBD2. V trimming: 2 bases; J trimming: 4 bases; junction bases outside the gene matches: 2. CDR1 is MGHDK and CDR2 is SYGVNS in the germline V gene. The CDR3 length is 14 residues. Here the CDR3 reads CASSESGRPETQYF. The CDR3 nucleotides are TGTGCCAGCAGTGAAAGCGGGAGGCCAGAGACCCAGTACTTC.

This chain connects TRBV9 to TRBJ1-1; tentatively, D is TRBD1 (5 bases). Between the trimmed V and J ends, which lost 0 bases and 1 base, there was a span of 7 bases. Germline V gives CDR1 SGDLS, CDR2 YYNGEE. This CDR3 is 14 amino acids long. CDR3 region: CASSVGGQNTEAFF. The CDR3 DNA reads as TGTGCCAGCAGCGTAGGGGGCCAGAACACTGAAGCTTTCTTT.

The chain couples TRBV19 to TRBJ1-5; D is perhaps TRBD1 (6 bases). The germline gives CDR1 LNHDA, CDR2 SQIVND (reference sequence). The length of the CDR3 is 13 residues. Trimming removed 4 bases at V and 6 bases at J, with 10 bases between. CDR3 in DNA: TGTGCCAGTAGTAGAACAGGGACTCAGCCCCAGCATTTT. Translation gives CASSRTGTQPQHF.

The rearrangement links TRBV7-3 to TRBJ1-2; weak D call: TRBD1 (6 bases). The CDR3 sequence is 15 residues long. Per the germline V gene, CDR1 is SGHTA and CDR2 is FQGTGA. Trimming pared 5 bases from V and 4 bases from J, leaving 17 bases between. CDR3 protein: CASSPQAGASYGYTF. DNA of the CDR3: TGTGCCAGCAGCCCTCAGGCAGGGGCCTCCTATGGCTACACCTTC.

Worth noting for this clone: The same CDR3 arises from other DNA sequences in this sample as well. V gene TRBV9 combines with J gene TRBJ1-2, with 12 bases lining up with TRBD1. Per germline, CDR1 SGDLS and CDR2 YYNGEE. V lost 4 bases, J lost 7 bases, and 14 bases stayed unmatched. The CDR3 covers 17 residues. The CDR3 DNA sequence: TGTGCCAGCAGCTTCAGTCGGTGGGACAGGGGGCGGGGTGGCTACACCTTC. It is translated as CASSFSRWDRGRGGYTF.

The chain is built from TRBV30 and TRBJ1-1; tentative D call: TRBD1 (5 bases). Germline loops: CDR1 GTSNPN, CDR2 SVGIG (reference sequence). This CDR3 is built from 14 residues. With 0 bases removed from V and 2 bases from J, the gap between germline ends came to 10 bases. CDR3 nucleotide sequence: TGTGCCTGGAGTGTTGGGGCGCTCAACACTGAAGCTTTCTTT. Its translation is CAWSVGALNTEAFF.

V is TRBV7-2 and J is TRBJ1-2, with 8 nucleotides matching TRBD1. J lost 4 bases, V lost 4 bases, and 8 bases had no gene match. Germline CDR1 is SGHTA and CDR2 is FQGNSA. The CDR3 sequence is 15 residues long. The CDR3, as DNA: TGTGCCAGCAGCTCCCCCCGACAGGGGATCTATGGCTACACCTTC. Amino acid sequence: CASSSPRQGIYGYTF.

The table lists this clone with a few counts. The V and J genes are TRBV5-1 and TRBJ2-1; tentative D call: TRBD2 (5 bases). The CDR3 runs to 13 residues. CDR1 and CDR2 from the germline V gene are SGHRS and YFSETQ. V lost 4 bases and J lost 4, with 9 bases in between. CDR3 in amino acids: CASSQSGYNEQFF. The CDR3 DNA sequence: TGCGCCAGCAGCCAGAGCGGTTACAATGAGCAGTTCTTC. Filled out from reference TRBV5-1 and TRBJ2-1, the complete variable domain reads KAGVTQTPRYLIKTRGQQVTLSCSPISGHRSVSWYQQTPGQGLQFLFEYFSETQRNKGNFPGRFSGRQFSNSRSEMNVSTLELGDSALYLCASSQSGYNEQFFGPGTRLTVL.

The V call is TRBV5-6, the J call TRBJ2-5, with 7 bases identical to TRBD1. This CDR3 spans 15 amino acids. Trimming cost V 4 bases and J 2 bases; bases outside gene matches: 8. Germline V gene lookup returns CDR1 SGHDT and CDR2 YYEEEE. The CDR3 nucleotides read TGTGCCAGCAGCACGGGACAGACACATCAAGAGACCCAGTACTTC. As protein: CASSTGQTHQETQYF. Combining the CDR3 with reference TRBV5-6 and TRBJ2-5 gives the whole variable domain DAGVTQSPTHLIKTRGQQVTLRCSPKSGHDTVSWYQQALGQGPQFIFQYYEEEERQRGNFPDRFSGHQFPNYSSELNVNALLLGDSALYLCASSTGQTHQETQYFGPGTRLLVL.

This clone was recorded a few times. V and J are TRBV7-9 and TRBJ1-6; D is uncertain. The length of the CDR3 is 14 residues. Deletions cut 2 bases from V and 9 bases from J, with 11 bases between. CDR1 SEHNR and CDR2 FQNEAQ come from the germline V gene (reference sequence). The CDR3: CASSLSAGGSPLHF. CDR3 bases: TGTGCCAGCAGCTTATCGGCAGGAGGTTCACCCCTCCACTTT.

The genes are TRBV5-6 and TRBJ2-3, with D perhaps matching TRBD2 (7 bases). The germline V gene has CDR1 SGHDT and CDR2 YYEEEE. The CDR3 is 16 amino acids. The ends were cut back, 3 bases at V and 4 bases at J, with 18 bases in the middle. CDR3 nucleotide sequence: TGTGCCAGCAGCTCTCTTCCGCGGGGGCGCGCAGATACGCAGTATTTT. Translated, it gives CASSSLPRGRADTQYF.

This chain links TRBV5-1 with TRBJ2-5, with TRBD1 as a possible D gene (6 bases). Per the germline V gene, CDR1 is SGHRS and CDR2 is YFSETQ. CDR3 length equals 13 residues. Trimming left V 2 bases short and J 4 bases short, with 9 bases between. In DNA form, the CDR3 reads TGCGCCAGCAGCTTAACAGGGATAGAGACCCAGTACTTC. This sequence encodes CASSLTGIETQYF.

The chain employs TRBV7-9 and TRBJ1-5; TRBD1 might be the D (5 bases). Between the trimmed V and J ends, which lost 5 bases and 4 bases, there was a span of 6 bases. This CDR3 is 12 amino acids long. The germline V gene has CDR1 SEHNR and CDR2 FQNEAQ (reference sequence). The CDR3 loop reads CASSRQNQPQHF. The CDR3 coding sequence is TGTGCCAGCAGCCGACAGAATCAGCCCCAGCATTTT.

CDR3 amino acids: CASGFPADGISSGNTIYF. The DNA of the CDR3 is TGTGCTAGTGGTTTCCCCGCCGACGGAATCAGCTCTGGAAACACCATATATTTT. This chain connects TRBV12-5 to TRBJ1-3; no clear D gene. This CDR3 has 18 residues. V was pared by 3 bases and J by 0 bases, with 18 bases between. Per the germline V gene, CDR1 is LGHNT and CDR2 is FRNRAP.

This chain uses TRBV29-1 with TRBJ1-2; no definite D call. The CDR3 contains 11 residues. The V and J ends lost 7 bases and 5 bases respectively, with 11 bases between them. The germline gives CDR1 SQVTM, CDR2 ANQGSEA. DNA for the CDR3: TGCAGCGGGGCGTTCAGTTATGGCTACACCTTC. Translating gives CSGAFSYGYTF. The full variable domain, in which reference TRBV29-1 and TRBJ1-2 provide the parts outside the CDR3, is SAVISQKPSRDICQRGTSLTIQCQVDSQVTMMFWYRQQPGQSLTLIATANQGSEATYESGFVIDKFPISRPNLTFSTLTVSNMSPEDSSIYLCSGAFSYGYTFGSGTRLTVV.

The rearrangement links TRBV19 to TRBJ1-4, with TRBD1 identical over 9 bases. The ends lost 5 bases at V and 7 bases at J; junction bases unmatched: 8. This CDR3 is built from 15 residues. Germline loops: CDR1 LNHDA, CDR2 SQIVND (reference sequence). This chain's CDR3 is CASSPQGAVVEKLFF. CDR3 coding DNA: TGTGCCAGTAGTCCACAGGGGGCTGTAGTTGAAAAACTGTTTTTT.

The rearrangement joins TRBV10-2 to TRBJ2-1, with 12 bases fitting TRBD2. Per the germline V gene, CDR1 is WSHSY and CDR2 is SAAADI. With V trimmed by 5 bases and J by 8 bases, 4 bases remained unmatched. This CDR3 has 14 residues. CDR3 coding DNA: TGCGCCAGCAGTAAAAGGACTAGCGGGGATGAGCAGTTCTTC. Translating it yields CASSKRTSGDEQFF.

V and J are TRBV7-9 and TRBJ2-7, with D uncertain. From germline, CDR1 is SEHNR and CDR2 FQNEAQ (reference sequence). This CDR3 has 11 residues. V lost 5 bases and J lost 1, with 3 bases in between. CDR3 in DNA: TGTGCCAGCAGCAGATCCTACGAGCAGTACTTC. It encodes CASSRSYEQYF. Full variable domain (remainder filled in from reference TRBV7-9 and TRBJ2-7): DTGVSQNPRHKITKRGQNVTFRCDPISEHNRLYWYRQTLGQGPEFLTYFQNEAQLEKSRLLSDRFSAERPKGSFSTLEIQRTEQGDSAMYLCASSRSYEQYFGPGTRLTVT.

J is TRBJ1-5 and V is TRBV18; possible D gene TRBD1, 6 bases. Trimming stripped 2 bases from V and 7 bases from J, with 12 bases between. The CDR3 runs 14 residues. Germline CDR1 is KGHSH and CDR2 is LQKENI. CDR3 residues: CASSPKGGGQPQHF. The CDR3 region has the DNA TGTGCCAGCTCACCAAAAGGGGGAGGGCAGCCCCAGCATTTT. The full variable domain, its missing parts supplied by reference TRBV18 and TRBJ1-5, is NAGVMQNPRHLVRRRGQEARLRCSPMKGHSHVYWYRQLPEEGLKFMVYLQKENIIDESGMPKERFSAEFPKEGPSILRIQQVVRGDSAAYFCASSPKGGGQPQHFGDGTRLSIL.

V and J are TRBV5-1 and TRBJ1-5, with no clear D. The germline V gene encodes CDR1 SGHRS and CDR2 YFSETQ. The CDR3 is 14 residues long. The ends were cut back, 7 bases at V and 5 bases at J, with 16 bases in the middle. Here the CDR3 DNA reads TGCGCCAGCCTGGACTATTACGACGATCAGCCCCAGCATTTT. Residues: CASLDYYDDQPQHF.

The V call is TRBV4-3, the J call TRBJ1-2, with 7 bases identical to TRBD1. Germline CDR1 is LGHNA and CDR2 is YSLEER. Trimming cost V 5 bases and J 4 bases; bases outside gene matches: 7. CDR3 length: 14 amino acids. The CDR3 bases are TGCGCCAGCAGCAAAACCGGGACAGCCTATGGCTACACCTTC. Translated, it gives CASSKTGTAYGYTF.

This clone was recorded a few times. The CDR3, as DNA: TGTGCCTGGAGTCCAGACCAGGGACTCCCACTACCAGATACGCAGTATTTT. Amino acid sequence: CAWSPDQGLPLPDTQYF. This rearrangement joins TRBV30 to TRBJ2-3; maybe TRBD2 (6 bases). CDR3 length equals 17 residues. Germline V gene lookup returns CDR1 GTSNPN and CDR2 SVGIG (reference sequence). Trimming shortened V by 2 bases and J by 4 bases, and 22 bases separated the two germline ends.

The CDR3 loop is CATSSDQGGQYF. The CDR3 nucleotides are TGTGCCACCAGCAGTGACCAAGGGGGGCAGTACTTC. The rearrangement links TRBV15 to TRBJ2-7; maybe TRBD1 (6 bases). Deletions cut 3 bases from V and 9 bases from J, with 12 bases between. Germline-derived CDR1 and CDR2 are LNHNV and YYDKDF (reference sequence). There are 12 residues in the CDR3.